The 20 T cell receptor beta chains in this list originate from one sample, sequenced in a study of cytomegalovirus exposure and HLA in healthy donors. Primers: 60 Vbeta forward and 13 Jbeta reverse. Repertoires were generated with immunoSEQ multiplex PCR, while TCRdb's copy carries only in-frame clones and drops some. Among approximately 74,000 clones, over 70% were seen once, and the ten largest hold about 7.6%. The source material was PBMCs. The receptors shown here come from a man in his 60s in good health and CMV-seropositive.

This chain links TRBV10-3 with TRBJ1-2; 11 nucleotides agree with TRBD1. V dropped 6 bases and J dropped 8; count of bases not matched to a gene: 8. The CDR3 totals 14 residues. The germline CDR1 and CDR2 sequences are ENHRY and SYGVKD. This chain's CDR3 is CAIREDRGPTGYTF. The CDR3 region has the DNA TGTGCCATCAGAGAGGACAGGGGGCCGACGGGCTACACCTTC.

The chain uses TRBV5-1 and TRBJ2-7, with 8 nucleotides matching TRBD1. Germline V gives CDR1 SGHRS, CDR2 YFSETQ. V shed 4 bases and J 2 bases; nucleotides not matched to a gene: 11. The CDR3 spans 16 residues. The CDR3, as DNA: TGCGCCAGCAGCCCCGGACAGGGATCCCTAGCCTACGAGCAGTACTTC. Its translation is CASSPGQGSLAYEQYF.

Turning to this clone: The sample carries other DNA sequences with the same CDR3. The gene calls are TRBV5-1 and TRBJ1-6, with 8 bases identical to TRBD1. The V and J ends lost 3 bases and 6 bases, in that order; junction bases with no gene match: 2. Germline CDR1 SGHRS, CDR2 YFSETQ. The CDR3 length is 14 residues. The CDR3 reads CASSSGQGNSPLHF. In nucleotides, the CDR3 is TGCGCCAGCAGCTCCGGACAGGGTAATTCACCCCTCCACTTT.

The chain uses TRBV27 and TRBJ2-1, with unresolved D. The CDR3 covers 11 residues. CDR1 is MNHEY and CDR2 is SMNVEV in the germline V gene (reference sequence). Trimming took off 2 bases at V and 7 bases at J, with 3 bases between the two ends. CDR3 coding DNA: TGTGCCAGCAGTTTACTAAATGAGCAGTTCTTC. Its protein product is CASSLLNEQFF.

This clone has only one observation. V and J are TRBV19 and TRBJ2-5; D might be TRBD2 (5 bases). The CDR3 runs 14 residues. In germline, CDR1 is LNHDA, CDR2 SQIVND (reference sequence). Trimming took 6 bases from V and 0 from J, leaving 11 bases between them. CDR3 amino acids: CASSARADQETQYF. The DNA for the CDR3 is TGTGCCAGTAGCGCTAGAGCGGACCAAGAGACCCAGTACTTC.

This clone appeared a few times. As DNA, the CDR3 is TGTGCCAGCAGTCAGGGGGAGCTTACTGAAGCTTTCTTT. This gives the protein CASSQGELTEAFF. The chain is built from TRBV2 and TRBJ1-1; TRBD1 aligns across 7 bases. Per the germline V gene, CDR1 is SNHLY and CDR2 is FYNNEI. This CDR3 has 13 residues. V trimming: 5 bases; J trimming: 5 bases; junction bases outside the gene matches: 5.

CDR3 nucleotide sequence: TGCGCCAGCAGTCCCGGGACAGAAGGTTTTAGCAATCAGCCCCAGCATTTT. It yields the protein CASSPGTEGFSNQPQHF. The V call is TRBV4-1, the J call TRBJ1-5, with TRBD1 matching over 7 bases. CDR1 and CDR2 (germline): MGHRA, YSYEKL. The CDR3 sequence is 17 residues long. V shed 6 bases and J 0 bases; nucleotides not matched to a gene: 11.

The CDR3 DNA reads as TGCAGCGTTGGCGGTCAGGGTTTTTACGAGCAGTACTTC. This translates into CSVGGQGFYEQYF. The V and J genes are TRBV29-1 and TRBJ2-7; TRBD1 is a possible D gene (5 bases). Trimming took off 4 bases at V and 4 bases at J, with 14 bases between the two ends. This CDR3 comprises 13 residues. The germline CDR1 and CDR2 sequences are SQVTM and ANQGSEA.

This clone was picked up a small number of times. The rearrangement joins TRBV19 to TRBJ2-5, with TRBD2 matching over 7 bases. TRBJ2-7 explains the end of the DNA better; the J call may be wrong. This CDR3 is built from 13 residues. Germline V gene lookup returns CDR1 LNHDA and CDR2 SQIVND (reference sequence). CDR3 loop: CASSLISGGEQYF. The CDR3 bases are TGTGCCAGTAGTCTAATTTCGGGGGGCGAGCAGTACTTC.

This clone came up once. The chain recombines TRBV6-5 with TRBJ1-2; TRBD1 aligns across 9 bases. The germline gives CDR1 MNHEY, CDR2 SVGAGI. The CDR3 is 13 residues long. The V gene end was trimmed by 6 bases and the J gene end by 7 bases; junction bases not matched to a gene: 6. The CDR3 loop reads CASSLGTGFGYTF. In DNA, the CDR3 is TGTGCCAGCAGCTTGGGGACAGGGTTTGGCTACACCTTC.

The CDR3 loop reads CSALSSYEQYF. DNA for the CDR3: TGCAGTGCGTTGAGCTCCTACGAGCAGTACTTC. V gene TRBV20-1 combines with J gene TRBJ2-7, with unresolved D. Germline V gives CDR1 DFQATT, CDR2 SNEGSKA (reference sequence). V gave up 6 bases and J gave up 0 bases, with 6 bases separating them. The CDR3 covers 11 residues.

J is TRBJ1-1 and V is TRBV18; 7 nucleotides line up with TRBD1. Looked up from germline, CDR1 is KGHSH and CDR2 is LQKENI. CDR3 length: 15 amino acids. V shed 4 bases, J shed 1 base, and the junction held 6 bases outside the gene matches. The CDR3 loop is CASSQVGQRNTEAFF. CDR3 bases: TGTGCCAGCTCACAGGTGGGACAGAGGAACACTGAAGCTTTCTTT.

This sequence joins TRBV6-5 and TRBJ2-7; D is unresolved. Germline CDR1 is MNHEY and CDR2 is SVGAGI. Trimming took 0 bases from V and 4 from J, leaving 13 bases between them. This CDR3 region has 15 residues. The CDR3 region is CASSYSKTRWYEQYF. The CDR3 DNA reads TGTGCCAGCAGTTACTCCAAGACCAGGTGGTACGAGCAGTACTTC.

This clone has only a few counts. The chain employs TRBV6-4 and TRBJ2-2, with D perhaps matching TRBD1 (6 bases). Between the trimmed V and J ends, which lost 5 bases and 5 bases, there was a span of 9 bases. Germline V gene sequence: CDR1 MRHNA, CDR2 SNTAGT. This CDR3 spans 13 amino acids. CDR3 DNA: TGTGCCAGCAGTTTACAGGGAACCGGGGAGCTGTTTTTT. Translating gives CASSLQGTGELFF.

This clone has just a few counts. The V call is TRBV5-6, the J call TRBJ2-1, with TRBD1 identical over 11 bases. This CDR3 contains 14 residues. Germline CDR1 SGHDT, CDR2 YYEEEE. The V segment lost 3 bases and the J segment 7 bases; nucleotides outside the gene matches: 3. CDR3 nucleotide sequence: TGTGCCAGCAGCTCCGGGACAGGGGGGAATGAGCAGTTCTTC. This gives the protein CASSSGTGGNEQFF.

V and J are TRBV6-5 and TRBJ2-3; D is unclear. Looked up from germline, CDR1 is MNHEY and CDR2 is SVGAGI. The CDR3 loop spans 11 amino acids. Trimming removed 6 bases from V and 2 bases from J, with 3 bases in between. The DNA of the CDR3 is TGTGCCAGCAGACTCACAGATACGCAGTATTTT. It encodes CASRLTDTQYF.

The chain is built from TRBV6-5 and TRBJ2-4; 8 bases line up with TRBD2. The CDR3 covers 12 residues. Germline CDR1 reads MNHEY; CDR2 reads SVGAGI. The CDR3 nucleotides read TGTACTAGCGGACCCGACAGAAACATTCAGTACTTC. It yields the protein CTSGPDRNIQYF.

In its sample, this clone was seen a few times. The chain couples TRBV6-4 to TRBJ2-3; no definite D call. Germline values: CDR1 MRHNA, CDR2 SNTAGT. V lost 3 bases and J 0 bases, leaving 7 bases between the germline ends. The CDR3 runs 14 residues. The CDR3 nucleotides are TGTGCCAGCAGTGATGGGCCTAGCACAGATACGCAGTATTTT. Its translation is CASSDGPSTDTQYF.

In DNA form, the CDR3 reads TGTTCCTGTACGGGGGGCAACCTCCTAGCGGGAGGGGGTGAGCAGTTCTTC. This translates into CSCTGGNLLAGGGEQFF. V gene TRBV7-9 combines with J gene TRBJ2-1; 12 bases align to TRBD2. This CDR3 is built from 17 residues. The germline gives CDR1 SEHNR, CDR2 FQNEAQ (reference sequence).

The chain joins TRBV11-3 to TRBJ1-2; D uncertain. This CDR3 is built from 12 residues. V lost 1 base and J lost 6, with 6 bases in between. Germline CDR1 SGHNT, CDR2 YENEEA. CDR3 bases: TGTGCCAGCAGCTTAGGATCAGATGGCTACACCTTC. This sequence encodes CASSLGSDGYTF.